This entry is about one T cell receptor (beta chain). Per the original data handling: Reference gene primer amplification in the assay estimated nucleated cell counts. The data were produced by immunoSEQ multiplex PCR, yet TCRdb's version contains in-frame clones alone and is incomplete. D and trimming come from the DNA, and the V and J calls and clone size come from that table. The table has approximately 60,000 clones, 82% seen once. In germline, CDR1 is KGHSH, CDR2 LQKENI. The CDR3 has 14 amino acids. V lost 4 bases and J 3 bases, leaving 10 bases between the germline ends. The data derive from a study of blood T cell repertoires in COVID-19. Study in general: The United States, Italy and Spain provided the acute and convalescent COVID-19 samples. The analysed material was cDNA or gDNA that came from T cells, B-cell-depleted T cells, or PBMCs.

Input material: peripheral blood. The V and J genes are TRBV18 and TRBJ1-5; possibly TRBD1 for D (5 bases). The receptor was isolated from a woman aged 80 or over with acute or convalescent COVID-19. CDR3 protein: CASSLAGYNQPQHF. The CDR3 DNA sequence: TGTGCCAGCTCACTCGCAGGGTACAATCAGCCCCAGCATTTT.